Below, 7 T cell receptor beta chains from the same sample are listed, as sequenced in a study of T-cell memory formation after mild COVID-19. TCRdb independently ran MiXCR on the 5' RACE reads; one entry per CDR3 protein. The sample records about 180,000 distinct CDR3 sequences, about a sixth being singletons. Sequencing input: PBMCs or a T cell subset sorted from them (not recorded which). Every receptor here comes from an adult woman who had mild COVID-19 (a few samples of this study predate the infection). Cell type and time point are not known.

This clonotype was counted a few times. The rearrangement joins TRBV24-1 to TRBJ2-5; D is ambiguous. Trimming pared 0 bases from V and 1 base from J, leaving 8 bases between. Germline V CDR1 and CDR2: KGHDR, SFDVKD. This CDR3 contains 15 residues. The CDR3 coding sequence is TGTGCCACCAGTGATTTGCTAGGACCCCAAGAGACCCAGTACTTC. The encoded protein is CATSDLLGPQETQYF.

This chain links TRBV29-1 with TRBJ2-7; D is undetermined. Germline CDR1 SQVTM, CDR2 ANQGSEA. V lost 6 bases and J 5 bases, leaving 14 bases between the germline ends. The CDR3 covers 12 residues. The CDR3 reads CSVARRVNEQYF. CDR3 sequence (DNA): TGCAGCGTCGCTCGAAGGGTGAACGAGCAGTACTTC.

In its sample, this clonotype was seen many times. This chain connects TRBV4-1 to TRBJ2-7; D unresolved. CDR1 and CDR2 (germline): MGHRA, YSYEKL. Trimming stripped 1 base from V and 4 bases from J, with 11 bases between. This CDR3 comprises 14 residues. The CDR3 region has the DNA TGCGCCAGCAGCCAAGGGAACCAACTATACGAGCAGTACTTC. Encoded protein: CASSQGNQLYEQYF.

This clonotype turned up a few times. The genes are TRBV18 and TRBJ2-7; 8 bases agree with TRBD1. The V and J ends lost 2 bases and 5 bases, in that order; junction bases with no gene match: 11. The CDR3 covers 16 residues. The germline V gene has CDR1 KGHSH and CDR2 LQKENI. CDR3 loop: CASSPGGRAGGHEQYF. CDR3 sequence (DNA): TGTGCCAGCTCACCAGGGGGGAGAGCAGGGGGCCACGAGCAGTACTTC.

This CDR3 is CSVSGGGTEAFF. CDR3 bases: TGCAGCGTATCAGGGGGTGGAACTGAAGCTTTCTTT. V usage is TRBV29-1 and J usage is TRBJ1-1; 7 bases are a match to TRBD1. V lost 6 bases and J lost 5; bases outside the gene matches: 6. Germline V gene sequence: CDR1 SQVTM, CDR2 ANQGSEA. The CDR3 contains 12 residues.

This clonotype has a count of ten or more. The chain combines TRBV3-1 with TRBJ1-2; no firm D call. Germline V CDR1 and CDR2: LGHDT, YNNKEL (reference sequence). This CDR3 region has 12 residues. The V gene lost 1 base and the J gene lost 3 bases, with 3 bases spanning the gap. The CDR3 protein is CASSQGDYGYTF. Here the CDR3 DNA reads TGTGCCAGCAGCCAAGGGGACTATGGCTACACCTTC.

This chain links TRBV5-6 with TRBJ1-5; no clear D. Germline loops: CDR1 SGHDT, CDR2 YYEEEE. This CDR3 is built from 15 residues. V was shortened by 0 bases and J by 0 bases, with 7 bases between the two germline ends. CDR3 nucleotide sequence: TGTGCCAGCAGCTTGGCCAGCGATAGCAATCAGCCCCAGCATTTT. Translating gives CASSLASDSNQPQHF.